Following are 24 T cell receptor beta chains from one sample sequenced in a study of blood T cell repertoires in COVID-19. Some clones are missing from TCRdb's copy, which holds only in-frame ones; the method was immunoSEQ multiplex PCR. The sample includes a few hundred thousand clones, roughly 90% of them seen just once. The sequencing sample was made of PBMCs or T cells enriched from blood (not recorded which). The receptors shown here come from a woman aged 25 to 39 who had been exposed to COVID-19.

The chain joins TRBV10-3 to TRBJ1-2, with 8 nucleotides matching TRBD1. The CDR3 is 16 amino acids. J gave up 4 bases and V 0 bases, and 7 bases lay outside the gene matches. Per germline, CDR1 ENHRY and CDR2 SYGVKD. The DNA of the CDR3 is TGTGCCATCAGTGAGTCTTCCGCAGGGGGCTCCTATGGCTACACCTTC. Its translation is CAISESSAGGSYGYTF.

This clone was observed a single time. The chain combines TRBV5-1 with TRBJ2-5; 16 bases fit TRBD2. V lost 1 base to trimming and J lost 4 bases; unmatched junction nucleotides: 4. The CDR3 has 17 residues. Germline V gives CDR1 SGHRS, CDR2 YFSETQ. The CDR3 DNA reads TGCGCCAGCAGCTTGTCCGGGACTAGCGGGAGGGCAGAGACCCAGTACTTC. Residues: CASSLSGTSGRAETQYF.

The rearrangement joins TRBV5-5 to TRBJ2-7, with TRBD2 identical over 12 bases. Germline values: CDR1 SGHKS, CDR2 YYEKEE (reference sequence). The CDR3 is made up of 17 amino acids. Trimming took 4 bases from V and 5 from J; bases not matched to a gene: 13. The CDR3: CASSPLGLAGFLDEQYF. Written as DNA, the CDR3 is TGTGCCAGCAGCCCTCTAGGACTAGCGGGATTTTTGGACGAGCAGTACTTC.

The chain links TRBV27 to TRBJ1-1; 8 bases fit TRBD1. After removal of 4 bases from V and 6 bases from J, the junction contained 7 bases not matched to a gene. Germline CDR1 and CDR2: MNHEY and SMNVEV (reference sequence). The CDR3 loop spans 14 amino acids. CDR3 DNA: TGTGCCAGCAGTTGGACAGGGCGAAGGGCTGAAGCTTTCTTT. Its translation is CASSWTGRRAEAFF.

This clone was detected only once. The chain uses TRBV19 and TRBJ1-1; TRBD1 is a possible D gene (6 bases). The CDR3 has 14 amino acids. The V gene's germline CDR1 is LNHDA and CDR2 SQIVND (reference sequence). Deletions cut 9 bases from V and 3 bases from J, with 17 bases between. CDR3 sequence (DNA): TGTGCCAGCACCGATACAGGGTATCACACTGAAGCTTTCTTT. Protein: CASTDTGYHTEAFF.

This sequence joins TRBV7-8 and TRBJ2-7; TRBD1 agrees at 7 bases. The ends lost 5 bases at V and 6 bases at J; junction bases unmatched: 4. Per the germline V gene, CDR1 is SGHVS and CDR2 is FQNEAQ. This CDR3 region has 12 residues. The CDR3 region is CASSPTGFEQYF. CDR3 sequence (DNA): TGTGCCAGCAGCCCGACAGGGTTCGAGCAGTACTTC.

The CDR3 DNA sequence: TGTGCCTCCCCGGGTAAACAGAACACCGGGGAGCTGTTTTTT. It translates to CASPGKQNTGELFF. The chain has TRBV30 and TRBJ2-2; D gene uncertain. V was clipped by 7 bases and J by 1 base, with 13 bases between them. From germline, CDR1 is GTSNPN and CDR2 SVGIG (reference sequence). This CDR3 has 14 residues.

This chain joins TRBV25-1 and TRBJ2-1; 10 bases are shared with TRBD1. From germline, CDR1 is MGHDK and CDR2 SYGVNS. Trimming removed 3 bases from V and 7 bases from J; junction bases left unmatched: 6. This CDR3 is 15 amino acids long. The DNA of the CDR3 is TGTGCCAGCAGTGAGGGACAGGGGACGGGGAATGAGCAGTTCTTC. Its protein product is CASSEGQGTGNEQFF.

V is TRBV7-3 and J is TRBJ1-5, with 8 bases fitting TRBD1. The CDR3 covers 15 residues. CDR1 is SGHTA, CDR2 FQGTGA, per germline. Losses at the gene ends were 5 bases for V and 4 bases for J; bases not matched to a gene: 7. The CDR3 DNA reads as TGTGCCAGCAGCGCCACAGGGGGGAGAAATCAGCCCCAGCATTTT. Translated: CASSATGGRNQPQHF.

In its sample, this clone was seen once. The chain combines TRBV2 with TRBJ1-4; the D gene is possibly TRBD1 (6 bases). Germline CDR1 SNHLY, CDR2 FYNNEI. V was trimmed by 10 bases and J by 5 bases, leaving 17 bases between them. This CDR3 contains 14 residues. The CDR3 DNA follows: TGTGCCAACAGGGCGGGCCTTGTAAATGAAAAACTGTTTTTT. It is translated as CANRAGLVNEKLFF.

CDR3 amino acids: CASRAGLAGAKNIQYF. The DNA of the CDR3 is TGTGCCAGCAGAGCCGGACTAGCGGGAGCCAAAAACATTCAGTACTTC. The V call is TRBV2, the J call TRBJ2-4, with 11 nucleotides matching TRBD2. Germline values: CDR1 SNHLY, CDR2 FYNNEI. The CDR3 spans 16 residues. After removal of 6 bases from V and 0 bases from J, the junction contained 4 bases not matched to a gene.

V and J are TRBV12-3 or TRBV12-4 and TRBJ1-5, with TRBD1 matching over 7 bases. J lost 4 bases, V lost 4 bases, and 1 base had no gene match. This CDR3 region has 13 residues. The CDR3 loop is CASSWTGNQPQHF. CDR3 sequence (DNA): TGTGCCAGCAGTTGGACAGGAAATCAGCCCCAGCATTTT.

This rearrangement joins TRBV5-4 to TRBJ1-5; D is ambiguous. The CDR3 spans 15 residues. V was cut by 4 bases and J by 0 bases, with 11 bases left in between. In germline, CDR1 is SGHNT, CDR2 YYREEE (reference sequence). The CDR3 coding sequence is TGTGCCAGCAGCCTAGATCCTTATAGCAATCAGCCCCAGCATTTT. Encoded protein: CASSLDPYSNQPQHF. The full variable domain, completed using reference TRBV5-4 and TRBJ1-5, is ETGVTQSPTHLIKTRGQQVTLRCSSQSGHNTVSWYQQALGQGPQFIFQYYREEENGRGNFPPRFSGLQFPNYSSELNVNALELDDSALYLCASSLDPYSNQPQHFGDGTRLSIL.

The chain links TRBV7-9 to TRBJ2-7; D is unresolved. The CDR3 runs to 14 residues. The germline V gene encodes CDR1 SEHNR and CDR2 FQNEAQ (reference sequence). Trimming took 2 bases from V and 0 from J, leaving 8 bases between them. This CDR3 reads CASSLQIASYEQYF. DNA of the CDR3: TGTGCCAGCAGCTTACAGATAGCCTCCTACGAGCAGTACTTC.

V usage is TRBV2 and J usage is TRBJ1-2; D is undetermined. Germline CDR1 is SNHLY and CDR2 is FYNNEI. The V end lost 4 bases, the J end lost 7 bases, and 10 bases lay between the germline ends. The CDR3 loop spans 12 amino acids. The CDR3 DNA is TGTGCCAGCAGTGGAGGGCTGGCTGGCTACACCTTC. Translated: CASSGGLAGYTF.

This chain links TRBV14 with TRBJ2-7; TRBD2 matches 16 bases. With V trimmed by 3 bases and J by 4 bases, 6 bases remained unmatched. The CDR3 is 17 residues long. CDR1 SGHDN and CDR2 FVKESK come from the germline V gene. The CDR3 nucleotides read TGTGCCAGCAGCCAGGGACTAGCGGGAGGGCCTAAATACGAGCAGTACTTC. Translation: CASSQGLAGGPKYEQYF.

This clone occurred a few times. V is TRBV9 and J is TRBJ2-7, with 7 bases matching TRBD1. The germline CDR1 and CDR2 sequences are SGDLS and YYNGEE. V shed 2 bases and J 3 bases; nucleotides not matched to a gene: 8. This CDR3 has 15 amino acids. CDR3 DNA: TGTGCCAGCAGCGTTGAGCCGGGACAGTACTACGAGCAGTACTTC. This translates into CASSVEPGQYYEQYF.

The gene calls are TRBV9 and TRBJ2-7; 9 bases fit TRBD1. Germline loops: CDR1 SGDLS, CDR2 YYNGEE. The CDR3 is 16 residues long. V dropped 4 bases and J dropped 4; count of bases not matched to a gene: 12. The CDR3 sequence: CASSPLPRTGAYEQYF. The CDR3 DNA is TGTGCCAGCAGCCCCCTTCCCCGGACAGGGGCGTACGAGCAGTACTTC.

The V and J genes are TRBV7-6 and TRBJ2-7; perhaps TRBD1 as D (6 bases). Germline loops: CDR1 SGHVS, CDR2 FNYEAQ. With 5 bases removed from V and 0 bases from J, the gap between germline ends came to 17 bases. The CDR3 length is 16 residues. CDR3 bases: TGTGCCAGCAGCCGGTGGACAGCAGCAAGCTCCTACGAGCAGTACTTC. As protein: CASSRWTAASSYEQYF.

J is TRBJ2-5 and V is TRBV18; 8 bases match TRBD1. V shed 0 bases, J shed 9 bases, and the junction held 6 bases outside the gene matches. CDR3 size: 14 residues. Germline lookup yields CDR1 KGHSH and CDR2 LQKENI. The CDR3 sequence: CASSPPGQAGAQYF. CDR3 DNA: TGTGCCAGCTCACCACCGGGACAGGCCGGGGCCCAGTACTTC.

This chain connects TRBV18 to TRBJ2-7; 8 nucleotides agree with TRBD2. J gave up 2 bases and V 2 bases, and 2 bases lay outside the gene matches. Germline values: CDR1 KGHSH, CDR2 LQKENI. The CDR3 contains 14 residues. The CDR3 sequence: CASSPGLAPYEQYF. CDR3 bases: TGTGCCAGCTCACCAGGACTAGCTCCCTACGAGCAGTACTTC.

Here the CDR3 reads CASSLAGTSVYEQYF. The CDR3 nucleotides read TGTGCCAGCAGTTTAGCCGGGACTAGCGTCTACGAGCAGTACTTC. V is TRBV27 and J is TRBJ2-7; TRBD2 matches at 10 bases. CDR3 size: 15 residues. Trimming took 2 bases from V and 3 from J; bases not matched to a gene: 4. Germline CDR1 is MNHEY and CDR2 is SMNVEV (reference sequence).

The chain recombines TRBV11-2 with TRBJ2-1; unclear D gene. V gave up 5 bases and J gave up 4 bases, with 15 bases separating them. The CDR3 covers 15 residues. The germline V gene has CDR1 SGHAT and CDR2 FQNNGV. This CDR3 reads CASSQLGVVYNEQFF. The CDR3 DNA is TGTGCCAGCAGCCAGCTCGGAGTGGTGTACAATGAGCAGTTCTTC.

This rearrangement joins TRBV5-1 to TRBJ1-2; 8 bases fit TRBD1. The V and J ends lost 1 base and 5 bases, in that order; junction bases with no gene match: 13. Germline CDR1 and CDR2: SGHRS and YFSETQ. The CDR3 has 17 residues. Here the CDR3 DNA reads TGCGCCAGCAGCTTGAGTGGGACAGGTAGTGTTTTGTATGGCTACACCTTC. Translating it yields CASSLSGTGSVLYGYTF.